Reported below is one TCR beta chain. Seattle patient enrollment occurred during active infection, with longitudinal follow-up thereafter. This sample is part of a study of blood T cell repertoires in COVID-19. Study information: Donors in the United States, Italy and Spain gave samples during acute or convalescent COVID-19. Sources were T cells, B-cell-depleted T cells, or PBMCs; the material itself was cDNA or gDNA.

Original processing methods: Estimation of nucleated cell counts relied on the amplification of reference gene primers. The data were produced by immunoSEQ multiplex PCR, yet TCRdb's version contains in-frame clones alone and is incomplete. That table furnishes V, J and clone size, whereas the DNA furnished D and trimming. The sample carries approximately 300,000 clones, under 85% recorded once. The origin of this receptor is a human donor with COVID-19, enrolled during active disease. The donor label of this sample is uncertain. The sequenced sample consisted of peripheral blood.

The CDR3 region is CASSFYRTDTQYF. The CDR3 nucleotides are TGTGCCAGCAGCTTCTACCGCACAGATACGCAGTATTTT. The chain couples TRBV5-4 to TRBJ2-3; no definite D call. The CDR3 totals 13 residues. The V end lost 2 bases, the J end lost 1 base, and 5 bases lay between the germline ends. Germline V CDR1 and CDR2: SGHNT, YYREEE (reference sequence).